This T cell receptor (beta chain) was found in a study of T cells after yellow fever vaccination (dated by TCRdb to the late 2010s). For the wider study: The SMART-Seq v4 Ultra Low Input RNA kit was used to prepare libraries from fractions with low cell numbers. The cohort comprised two healthy male donors, one aged 18 to 30 and one aged 30 to 40 years. Bulk PBMC replicates and cell subsets were isolated from blood drawn at multiple timepoints before and after both primary and secondary immunization. To follow T-cell clones before and after primary and booster YFV17D yellow fever vaccination, bulk TCR alpha and beta repertoires were sequenced over time.

Concerning this clonotype itself: There is no known antigen for this receptor. Base-call qualities are not available, and no considerably larger clone is one nucleotide away.

The instrument given in TCRdb is Illumina NovaSeq 6000. TCR cDNA was made using 5'RACE template switching, a step that added a universal primer site and unique molecular identifiers. Priming for cDNA synthesis came from both the TCR alpha and TCR beta constant segments. Libraries were amplified in two PCR steps, with sample barcodes and sequencing adapters added in the second step. Libraries were sequenced on Illumina HiSeq 2500 (2x100 bp) or NovaSeq (2x150 bp). In the paper's pipeline: Reads were demultiplexed and collapsed into UMI consensus sequences with MIGEC, and V(D)J alignment was performed with MiXCR. Using edgeR on replicate PBMC samples, clonotypes were called vaccine-responding if FDR was below 0.01 and the log2 fold change was above 5 up to day 15. Bulk clonotypes were assigned CD4 or CD8 identity according to which sequenced CD4 or CD8 repertoire held them at higher abundance. Starting from the raw public reads, TCRdb applied fastp trimming at Q25, assembled clones with MiXCR and retained in-frame beta chains. Rows matching on CDR3 protein sequence are summarized as one entry with the most common DNA and genes. The authors' filters were not applied to this entry. The table for this sample lists about 250,000 distinct CDR3 sequences; roughly 3.5% of them were counted only once. Of the sample, 15% to 20% falls within the top ten clones.

Study-level results and caveats: A small fraction of clonotypes showed up in both the CD4 and CD8 compartments, probably as a result of convergent recombination. Because only two donors were included in the study, the extent to which the findings can be generalized is limited. Compared with the primary T-cell response, the secondary T-cell response was faster but weaker, reaching its peak on day 5 rather than on day 15. Most clones expanded after primary vaccination (96% of CD4 and roughly 88% of CD8) were re-detected after the booster, suggesting that broad memory maintenance occurred. Because abundant contaminating clonotypes from the bulk population could be contained in FACS-sorted repertoires, computational filtering was required.

What the treatment or condition label conveys for this sample: live attenuated yellow fever vaccine strain. At each blood-draw timepoint, two biological replicates of bulk PBMCs were obtained. PBMCs were isolated from peripheral blood using a standard Ficoll-Paque protocol. RNA was extracted with TriZol from bulk PBMCs, CD4 and CD8 fractions, and dextramer-positive and dextramer-negative fractions. Sequences SGHAT (CDR1) and FQNNGV (CDR2) are obtained from the germline V gene. Cut back by 5 bases and 0 bases, the V and J ends lie 9 bases apart. Its CDR3 holds 14 amino acids, cysteine through phenylalanine. Only the CDR3 region is kept as DNA, spanning 42 bases read in frame from base 1.

The sequenced sample was PBMCs, obtained 15 days after the yellow fever booster vaccination. The sequence came from a man aged 18 to 29 who received the YFV17D yellow fever vaccine. In this chain, TRBV11-2 is recombined with TRBJ2-3, with the D gene too uncertain to name. The CDR3 reads as follows: CASSVETSTDTQYF. The base sequence is TGTGCCAGCAGCGTCGAGACTAGCACAGATACGCAGTATTTT.